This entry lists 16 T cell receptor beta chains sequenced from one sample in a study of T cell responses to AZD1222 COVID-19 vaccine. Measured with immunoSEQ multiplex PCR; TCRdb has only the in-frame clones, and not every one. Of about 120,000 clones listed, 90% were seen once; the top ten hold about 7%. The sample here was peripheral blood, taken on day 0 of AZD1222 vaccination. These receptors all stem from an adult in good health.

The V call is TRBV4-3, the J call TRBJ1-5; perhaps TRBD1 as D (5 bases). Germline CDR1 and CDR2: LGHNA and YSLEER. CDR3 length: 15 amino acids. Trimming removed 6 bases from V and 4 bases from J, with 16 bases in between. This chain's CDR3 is CASSRDLLANQPQHF. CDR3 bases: TGCGCCAGCAGTAGGGACCTCTTAGCGAATCAGCCCCAGCATTTT.

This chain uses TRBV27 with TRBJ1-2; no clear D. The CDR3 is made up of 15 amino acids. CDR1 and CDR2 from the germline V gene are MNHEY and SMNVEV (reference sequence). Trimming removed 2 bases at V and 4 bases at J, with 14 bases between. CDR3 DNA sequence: TGTGCCAGCAGTTTAGCCCCAAAAAGCCCCTATGGCTACACCTTC. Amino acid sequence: CASSLAPKSPYGYTF.

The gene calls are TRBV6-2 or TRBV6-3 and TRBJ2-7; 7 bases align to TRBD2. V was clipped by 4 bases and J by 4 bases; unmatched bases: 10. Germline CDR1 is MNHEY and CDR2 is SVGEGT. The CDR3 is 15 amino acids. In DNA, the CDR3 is TGTGCCAGCAGTTGGGACTACAATCTGGTGTACGAGCAGTACTTC. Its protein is CASSWDYNLVYEQYF.

CDR3 protein: CASTDFLNTEAFF. The CDR3 bases are TGTGCCAGCACGGACTTCCTGAACACTGAAGCTTTCTTT. V is TRBV7-9 and J is TRBJ1-1; D gene ambiguous. V was clipped by 7 bases and J by 0 bases, with 9 bases between them. The CDR3 length is 13 residues. CDR1 SEHNR and CDR2 FQNEAQ come from the germline V gene (reference sequence).

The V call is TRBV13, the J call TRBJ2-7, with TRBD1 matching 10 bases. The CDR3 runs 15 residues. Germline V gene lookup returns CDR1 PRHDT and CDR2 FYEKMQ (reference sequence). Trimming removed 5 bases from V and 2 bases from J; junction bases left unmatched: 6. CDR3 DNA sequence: TGTGCCAGCAGCCGAAGGGACAGGGGAACCTACGAGCAGTACTTC. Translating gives CASSRRDRGTYEQYF.

This CDR3 reads CASKTAGSHGYTF. CDR3 bases: TGTGCCAGCAAAACGGCGGGCAGCCATGGCTACACCTTC. V is TRBV12-3 or TRBV12-4 and J is TRBJ1-2, with no clear D. V was cut by 7 bases and J by 6 bases, with 15 bases left in between. CDR3 length equals 13 residues.

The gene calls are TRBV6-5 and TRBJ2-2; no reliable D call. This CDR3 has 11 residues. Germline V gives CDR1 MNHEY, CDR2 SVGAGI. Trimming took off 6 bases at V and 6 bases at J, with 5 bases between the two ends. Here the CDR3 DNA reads TGTGCCAGCAGCAGGTCCGGGGAGCTGTTTTTT. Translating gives CASSRSGELFF.

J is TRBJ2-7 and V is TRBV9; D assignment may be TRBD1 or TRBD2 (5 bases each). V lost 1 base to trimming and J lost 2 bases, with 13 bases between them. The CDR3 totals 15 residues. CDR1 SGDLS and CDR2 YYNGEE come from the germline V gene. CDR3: CASSVNWWDAYEQYF. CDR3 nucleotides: TGTGCCAGCAGCGTAAATTGGTGGGACGCCTACGAGCAGTACTTC.

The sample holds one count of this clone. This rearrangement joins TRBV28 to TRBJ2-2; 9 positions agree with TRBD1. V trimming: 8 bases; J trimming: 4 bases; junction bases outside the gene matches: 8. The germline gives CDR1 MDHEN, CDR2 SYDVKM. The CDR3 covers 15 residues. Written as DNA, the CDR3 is TGTGCCAGCCTTAGTGGACAGGGGAGCACCGGGGAGCTGTTTTTT. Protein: CASLSGQGSTGELFF.

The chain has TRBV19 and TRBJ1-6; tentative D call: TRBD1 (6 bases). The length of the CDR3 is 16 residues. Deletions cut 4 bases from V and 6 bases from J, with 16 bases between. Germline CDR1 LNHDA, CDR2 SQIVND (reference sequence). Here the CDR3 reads CASSKGHLETNSPLHF. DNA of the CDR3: TGTGCCAGTAGTAAGGGACACCTCGAAACTAATTCACCCCTCCACTTT.

The CDR3 region is CASSFLRGGGYTF. The CDR3 DNA sequence: TGTGCCAGCAGTTTCCTCAGGGGAGGTGGCTACACCTTC. The J gene is TRBJ1-2, the V gene TRBV28, with a possible D match to TRBD1 (6 bases). There are 13 residues in the CDR3. The germline V gene has CDR1 MDHEN and CDR2 SYDVKM. V was cut by 3 bases and J by 7 bases, with 12 bases left in between.

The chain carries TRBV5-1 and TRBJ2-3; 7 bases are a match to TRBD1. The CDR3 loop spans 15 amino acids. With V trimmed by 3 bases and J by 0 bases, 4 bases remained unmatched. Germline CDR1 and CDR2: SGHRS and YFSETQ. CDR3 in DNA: TGCGCCAGCAGCTCCCTGGGACAGAGCACAGATACGCAGTATTTT. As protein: CASSSLGQSTDTQYF.

The CDR3 coding sequence is TGTGCCAGCAGCGACCGGGACGGCAACACAGATACGCAGTATTTT. Amino acid sequence: CASSDRDGNTDTQYF. The chain combines TRBV6-4 with TRBJ2-3; TRBD1 or TRBD2 may be the D gene (5 bases each). V was shortened by 6 bases and J by 2 bases, with 15 bases between the two germline ends. Germline V CDR1 and CDR2: MRHNA, SNTAGT. The CDR3 loop spans 15 amino acids.

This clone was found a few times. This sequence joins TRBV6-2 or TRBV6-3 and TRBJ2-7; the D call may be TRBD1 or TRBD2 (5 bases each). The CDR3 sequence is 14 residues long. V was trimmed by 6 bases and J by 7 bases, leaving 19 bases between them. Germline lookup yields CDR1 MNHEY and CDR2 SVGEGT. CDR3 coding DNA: TGTGCCAGCAGCCCGGGACGGACCCTACGAGAGCAGTACTTC. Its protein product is CASSPGRTLREQYF.

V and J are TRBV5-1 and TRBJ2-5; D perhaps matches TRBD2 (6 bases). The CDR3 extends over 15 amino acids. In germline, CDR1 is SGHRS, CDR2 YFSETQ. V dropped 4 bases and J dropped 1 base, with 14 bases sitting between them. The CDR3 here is CASSITSLPQETQYF. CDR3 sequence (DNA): TGCGCCAGCAGCATAACTAGCCTTCCCCAAGAGACCCAGTACTTC.

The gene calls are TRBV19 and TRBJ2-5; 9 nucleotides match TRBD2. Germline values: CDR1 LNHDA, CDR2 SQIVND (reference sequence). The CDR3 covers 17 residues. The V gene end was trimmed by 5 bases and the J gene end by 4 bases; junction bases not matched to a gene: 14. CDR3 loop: CASSPSGLAGGGETQYF. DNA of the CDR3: TGTGCCAGTAGTCCTTCGGGACTAGCCGGGGGTGGAGAGACCCAGTACTTC.